A selection of T cell receptor beta chains follows, all from one sample in a study of cytomegalovirus exposure and HLA in healthy donors. Here immunoSEQ multiplex PCR was the method, and the copy in TCRdb shows in-frame clones only, minus some. The sample comprises approximately 190,000 clones, roughly 80% of which are singletons, and approximately 2% rests with the top ten. Input material: PBMCs. These receptors were obtained from a woman aged 25-40 years in good health and CMV-seropositive. The CDR3 runs from the conserved cysteine through the conserved F or W. The D gene is left open where the match is weak. The size of a clone is reported for some rows only, either as once, few or many, or as a class for expanded clones.

v_gene	abundance	d_gene	j_gene	CDR3nt	CDR3aa
TRBV4-2	.	TRBD1	TRBJ2-1	TGTGCCAGCAGCCAAGACGCAGGACAGGGGTTCAATGAGCAGTTCTTC	CASSQDAGQGFNEQFF
TRBV21-1	.	.	TRBJ1-6	TGTGCCAGCAGCAAAGTGGACAGGGATTATTCACCCCTCCACTTT	CASSKVDRDYSPLHF
TRBV27	.	TRBD2	TRBJ2-1	TGTGCCAGCAGTCCCGGGGGGAGTAGCGGGACCAATGAGCAGTTCTTC	CASSPGGSSGTNEQFF
TRBV7-2	.	TRBD2	TRBJ2-2	TGTGCCAGCAGCTCCCAACTAGCGGGAGTCACCGGGGAGCTGTTTTTT	CASSSQLAGVTGELFF
TRBV6-6	.	TRBD2	TRBJ2-3	TGTGCCAGCAGCCCGGGACTAGCGGGGGGCCGGGATACGCAGTATTTT	CASSPGLAGGRDTQYF
TRBV9	.	TRBD1	TRBJ2-4	TGTGCCAGCAGCGTAGCCTCAGGGGGTTCAACGATTCAGTACTTC	CASSVASGGSTIQYF
TRBV6-5	.	TRBD2	TRBJ2-5	TGTGCCAGCAGTTACTCGATGTGGGGGGGGGAGACCCAGTACTTC	CASSYSMWGGETQYF
TRBV18	.	TRBD2	TRBJ2-5	TGTGCCAGCTCACCGACTAGCGGGAGGGCCTACCAAGAGACCCAGTACTTC	CASSPTSGRAYQETQYF
TRBV4-2	.	TRBD1	TRBJ1-2	TGTGCCAGCAGTGACAGGGGCTATGGCTACACCTTC	CASSDRGYGYTF
TRBV4-3	.	TRBD1	TRBJ2-3	TGCGCCAGCAGCCAGGGACAGAGCACAGATACGCAGTATTTT	CASSQGQSTDTQYF
TRBV27	.	.	TRBJ1-2	TGTGCCAGCAGGTCGGGTATAGGCTATGGCTACACCTTC	CASRSGIGYGYTF
TRBV28	.	.	TRBJ1-1	TGTGCCAGCAGCCGAGTGAACACTGAAGCTTTCTTT	CASSRVNTEAFF
TRBV18	.	.	TRBJ1-3	TGTGCCAGCTCACCACAGACAGTGGCTGGAAACACCATATATTTT	CASSPQTVAGNTIYF
TRBV27	few	.	TRBJ1-1	TGTGCCAGCAGTTTATCGGACAGTTCTGAAGCTTTCTTT	CASSLSDSSEAFF
TRBV6-5	.	TRBD1	TRBJ1-1	TGTGCCAGCAGCCCCCCTGAGGGGGCAACTGAAGCTTTCTTT	CASSPPEGATEAFF
TRBV30	.	TRBD2	TRBJ2-2	TGTGCCTGGACTAGCGGGGGCCTCCCGAACACCGGGGAGCTGTTTTTT	CAWTSGGLPNTGELFF
TRBV7-2	.	.	TRBJ1-1	TGTGCCAGCAGCCCCGTTGGGGGCGGGACTGAAGCTTTCTTT	CASSPVGGGTEAFF
TRBV4-3	few	.	TRBJ2-3	TGCGCCAGCAGCCAAGGGGGGAAGGGACTTACTAGCACAGATACGCAGTATTTT	CASSQGGKGLTSTDTQYF
TRBV7-3	.	.	TRBJ2-3	TGTGCCAGCAGTCCCCTGAGGGGGGGACCCGCAGATACGCAGTATTTT	CASSPLRGGPADTQYF
TRBV11-2	.	TRBD1	TRBJ2-7	TGTGCCAGCAGCTCGGGGACAGGGACTTGGTACGAGCAGTACTTC	CASSSGTGTWYEQYF
TRBV29-1	.	.	TRBJ2-5	TGCAGCGTTGACCTAGTCGGGCAAGAGACCCAGTACTTC	CSVDLVGQETQYF
TRBV6-5	.	.	TRBJ1-1	TGTGCCAGCAGCCGAAAAGCGAACACTGAAGCTTTCTTT	CASSRKANTEAFF
TRBV4-1	.	TRBD1	TRBJ1-1	TGCGCCAGCAGCCAAGATATTACGAGGGGACAGGGGGCGTTCAGGGGCACTGAAGCTTTCTTT	CASSQDITRGQGAFRGTEAFF
TRBV28	.	.	TRBJ1-5	TGTGCCAGCACCCCGGACAGAAATCAGCCCCAGCATTTT	CASTPDRNQPQHF
TRBV5-1	.	.	TRBJ2-3	TGCGCCAGCAGCTTTGGGACTAGCACAGATACGCAGTATTTT	CASSFGTSTDTQYF
TRBV5-1	few	.	TRBJ1-2	TGCGCCAGCAGGGACAGCACCTCGGCCTATGGCTACACCTTC	CASRDSTSAYGYTF
TRBV19	.	TRBD2	TRBJ2-4	TGTGCCAGTAGTATTAGCGGGAGCCTAGCCAAAAACATTCAGTACTTC	CASSISGSLAKNIQYF